The TCR beta chain under discussion was sequenced for a study of STAT3 mutations in large granular lymphocyte leukemia. Study context: More than half of T-LGLL patients received immunosuppressive therapy. Study-wide results and limits: No sample exists from the first appearance of each clone. Suggested: STAT3 mutation was not the ancestral event for these clonal expansions. Treatment regimens differed across patients between samplings. In T-cell large granular lymphocyte leukemia, about half of patients showed multiple immunodominant subclonotypes.

Trimming stripped 5 bases from V and 5 bases from J, with 9 bases between. This CDR3 is built from 12 residues. CDR1 is MNHEY and CDR2 is SVGAGI in the germline V gene. The assay was immunoSEQ multiplex PCR, and TCRdb's table has in-frame clones only and misses some. Altogether about 6,600 clones are present, roughly 59% being singletons, with the ten largest covering roughly 80%. Notes on this clone: The target antigen is unknown.

Material: peripheral blood mononuclear cells. This receptor was taken from a boy between 5 and 17 years old with T-cell large granular lymphocyte leukemia. Some clones in this sample may be carry-over from other donors' samples. The chain links TRBV6-5 to TRBJ2-5; D ambiguous. The CDR3 DNA sequence: TGTGCCAGCAGTCCTTCGGGCGAGACCCAGTACTTC. Translated, it gives CASSPSGETQYF.